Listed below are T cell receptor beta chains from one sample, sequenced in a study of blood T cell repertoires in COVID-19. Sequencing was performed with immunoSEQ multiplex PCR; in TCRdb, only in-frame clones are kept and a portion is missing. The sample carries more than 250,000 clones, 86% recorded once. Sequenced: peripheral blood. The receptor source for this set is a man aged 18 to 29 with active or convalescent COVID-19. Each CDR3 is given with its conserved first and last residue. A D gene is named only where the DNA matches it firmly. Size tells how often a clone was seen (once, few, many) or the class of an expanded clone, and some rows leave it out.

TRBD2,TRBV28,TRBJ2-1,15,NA,CASSFGASGGVEQFF,TGTGCCAGCAGTTTTGGTGCTAGCGGGGGGGTGGAGCAGTTCTTC
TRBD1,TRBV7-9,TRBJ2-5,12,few,CASGGQGETQYF,TGTGCCAGCGGTGGACAGGGAGAGACCCAGTACTTC
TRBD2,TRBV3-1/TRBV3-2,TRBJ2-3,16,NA,CASSVSGALSTDTQYF,TGTGCCAGCAGCGTAAGCGGGGCCCTAAGCACAGATACGCAGTATTTT
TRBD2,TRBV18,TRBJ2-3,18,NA,CASSPPAGGPKVRDTQYF,TGTGCCAGCTCACCTCCAGCGGGAGGGCCTAAGGTGCGAGATACGCAGTATTTT
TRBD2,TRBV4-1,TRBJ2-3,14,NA,CASSPMREANTQYF,TGCGCCAGCAGCCCTATGCGGGAGGCTAATACGCAGTATTTT
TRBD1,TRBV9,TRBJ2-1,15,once,CASSAGTGTRDEQFF,TGTGCCAGCAGCGCCGGGACAGGGACCCGAGATGAGCAGTTCTTC
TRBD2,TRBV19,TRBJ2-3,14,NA,CASSPWEGRDTQYF,TGTGCCAGTAGCCCTTGGGAGGGCCGGGACACGCAGTATTTT
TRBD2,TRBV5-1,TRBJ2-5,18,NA,CASSFTPPSGGPQETQYF,TGCGCCAGCAGCTTCACCCCCCCCAGCGGGGGGCCTCAAGAGACCCAGTACTTC
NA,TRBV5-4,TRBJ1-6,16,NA,CASSDGQRSYNSPLHF,TGTGCCAGCAGCGACGGACAGAGGTCCTATAATTCACCCCTCCACTTT
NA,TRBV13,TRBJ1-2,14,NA,CASSYNRVSYGYTF,TGTGCCAGCAGCTATAACAGGGTATCCTATGGCTACACCTTC
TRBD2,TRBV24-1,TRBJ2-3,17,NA,CATSDLGTSGSSDTQYF,TGTGCCACCAGTGATTTGGGGACTAGCGGGAGTTCAGATACGCAGTATTTT
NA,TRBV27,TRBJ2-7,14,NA,CASSFTGSSYEQYF,TGTGCCAGCAGTTTTACCGGGAGCTCCTACGAGCAGTACTTC
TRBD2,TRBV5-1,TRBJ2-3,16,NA,CASSAQLAGNTDTQYF,TGCGCCAGCAGCGCCCAGCTAGCGGGAAACACAGATACGCAGTATTTT
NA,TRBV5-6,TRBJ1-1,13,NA,CASSRPTGPEAFF,TGTGCCAGCAGCAGGCCCACAGGGCCTGAAGCTTTCTTT
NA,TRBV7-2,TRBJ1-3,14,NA,CASSIQGSGNTIYF,TGTGCCAGCAGCATACAGGGTTCAGGAAACACCATATATTTT
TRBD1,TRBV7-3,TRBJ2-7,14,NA,CASSSDREDYEQYF,TGTGCCAGCAGCTCAGACAGGGAAGACTACGAGCAGTACTTC
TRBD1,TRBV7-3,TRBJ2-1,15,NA,CASSPGTGSHNEQFF,TGTGCCAGCAGCCCCGGGACAGGGTCACACAATGAGCAGTTCTTC
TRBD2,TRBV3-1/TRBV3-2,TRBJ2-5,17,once,CASSQGATSGPKETQYF,TGTGCCAGCAGCCAAGGCGCAACTAGCGGGCCTAAAGAGACCCAGTACTTC
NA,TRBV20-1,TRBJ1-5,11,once,CSAKRGQPQHF,TGCAGTGCTAAGAGAGGGCAGCCCCAGCATTTT
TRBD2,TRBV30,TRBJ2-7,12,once,CAWSVWGGEQYF,TGTGCCTGGAGTGTGTGGGGGGGAGAGCAGTACTTC
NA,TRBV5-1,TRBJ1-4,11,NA,CASSSGTQLFF,TGCGCCAGCAGCAGCGGAACCCAACTGTTTTTT
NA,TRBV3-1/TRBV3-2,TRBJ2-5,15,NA,CASSLVEAYQETQYF,TGTGCCAGCAGTCTCGTTGAGGCGTACCAAGAGACCCAGTACTTC